One T cell receptor beta chain is described in this entry. Its antigen is unidentified. Per the germline V gene, CDR1 is MGHRA and CDR2 is YSYEKL. Trimming at V came to 4 bases and at J to 2 bases, leaving 7 bases not matched to a gene. The CDR3 has 15 residues. The record originates from a study of T cell responses to AZD1222 COVID-19 vaccine. Overall study results and limits: The study reported that nearly half of spike-specific TCRs target unmutated variant regions.

The protocol was immunoSEQ multiplex PCR, while the TCRdb copy is restricted to in-frame clones and leaves out a portion. The sample lists around 100,000 clones, roughly nine tenths occurring once. The chain uses TRBV4-1 and TRBJ1-2; 7 bases align to TRBD1. This receptor was taken from an adult in good health. The source was peripheral blood, collected on day 0 of AZD1222 vaccination. The CDR3 sequence: CASSLPKTGNYGYTF. DNA for the CDR3: TGCGCCAGCAGCCTACCTAAGACAGGGAACTATGGCTACACCTTC.